The 26 T cell receptor beta chains below come from one sample, sequenced in a study of shared clonotypes between healthy human individuals. Sequenced by immunoSEQ multiplex PCR; TCRdb stores in-frame clones only, minus some. The top ten hold 0.36% of the sample, which has under 1,900,000 clones, approximately 98.5% seen once. The sample comprised naive CD4+ T cells sorted from blood. Subset indicated: CD45RA+ positively selected. Receptor source: a man younger than 40 in good health.

This chain links TRBV6-1 with TRBJ2-2, with a tentative D call TRBD1 (5 bases). Germline CDR1 reads MNHNS; CDR2 reads SASEGT. There are 11 residues in the CDR3. The germline V and J ends were trimmed by 7 bases and 6 bases, with 6 bases remaining between them. The chain's CDR3 is CASKGAGELFF. The CDR3 bases are TGTGCCAGCAAAGGGGCCGGGGAGCTGTTTTTT.

This chain's CDR3 is CASSLTGSHYEQYF. DNA of the CDR3: TGTGCCAGCAGCTTAACGGGGTCCCACTACGAGCAGTACTTC. The gene calls are TRBV7-2 and TRBJ2-7; D might be TRBD2 (5 bases). Germline V lookup: CDR1 SGHTA, CDR2 FQGNSA. This CDR3 has 14 residues. Trimming left V 2 bases short and J 3 bases short, with 11 bases between.

The rearrangement links TRBV4-3 to TRBJ2-7, with TRBD1 as a possible D gene (7 bases). CDR1 is LGHNA, CDR2 YSLEER, per germline. Trimming took off 3 bases at V and 6 bases at J, with 18 bases between the two ends. This CDR3 spans 15 amino acids. In DNA, the CDR3 is TGCGCCAGCAGCCAGACAGGACAGGCGGGGCTCGAGCAGTACTTC. Its translation is CASSQTGQAGLEQYF.

The J gene is TRBJ2-7, the V gene TRBV7-2, with D perhaps given as TRBD1 or TRBD2 (5 bases each). The CDR3 runs to 15 residues. Germline V lookup: CDR1 SGHTA, CDR2 FQGNSA. Trimming took 5 bases from V and 2 from J, leaving 16 bases between them. CDR3 nucleotides: TGTGCCAGCAGCGACCGGGACGGAGTGCCCTACGAGCAGTACTTC. Translating gives CASSDRDGVPYEQYF.

The chain combines TRBV30 with TRBJ2-2, with D possibly being TRBD2 (5 bases). Trimming pared 3 bases from V and 3 bases from J, leaving 20 bases between. Germline CDR1 GTSNPN, CDR2 SVGIG (reference sequence). CDR3 length: 17 residues. The CDR3 bases are TGTGCCTGGAGGGGGTTTGACCGGGGTAGAGACACCGGGGAGCTGTTTTTT. It specifies CAWRGFDRGRDTGELFF.

The chain has TRBV9 and TRBJ2-1, with 9 bases identical to TRBD2. The germline gives CDR1 SGDLS, CDR2 YYNGEE. Trimming removed 2 bases from V and 5 bases from J; junction bases left unmatched: 11. The CDR3 is made up of 17 amino acids. The DNA of the CDR3 is TGTGCCAGCAGCGTTAATAGCGGGCTAGCGGGAAACAATGAGCAGTTCTTC. Amino acids: CASSVNSGLAGNNEQFF. The entire variable domain, with the rest obtained from reference TRBV9 and TRBJ2-1, is as follows: DSGVTQTPKHLITATGQRVTLRCSPRSGDLSVYWYQQSLDQGLQFLIQYYNGEERAKGNILERFSAQQFPDLHSELNLSSLELGDSALYFCASSVNSGLAGNNEQFFGPGTRLTVL.

This chain connects TRBV5-1 to TRBJ1-4, with TRBD1 matching over 7 bases. The CDR3 loop spans 15 amino acids. J lost 6 bases, V lost 1 base, and 6 bases had no gene match. Germline lookup yields CDR1 SGHRS and CDR2 YFSETQ. Here the CDR3 DNA reads TGCGCCAGCAGCTTGACAGGGGCTGGTGATGAAAAACTGTTTTTT. Its protein product is CASSLTGAGDEKLFF.

J is TRBJ2-1 and V is TRBV30; weak D call: TRBD2 (5 bases). This CDR3 region has 16 residues. V gave up 3 bases and J gave up 2 bases, with 17 bases separating them. The V gene's germline CDR1 is GTSNPN and CDR2 SVGIG (reference sequence). CDR3 in amino acids: CAWSPPRPGAYNEQFF. CDR3 in DNA: TGTGCCTGGAGCCCACCCCGGCCCGGGGCCTACAATGAGCAGTTCTTC.

This clone is a singleton in its sample. The chain links TRBV5-4 to TRBJ2-7; D is ambiguous. The CDR3 runs to 14 residues. Germline assignment: CDR1 SGHNT and CDR2 YYREEE (reference sequence). V was trimmed by 1 base and J by 2 bases, leaving 10 bases between them. CDR3 sequence: CASSLRQAPYEQYF. In nucleotides, the CDR3 is TGTGCCAGCAGCTTGCGGCAGGCCCCCTACGAGCAGTACTTC.

The chain employs TRBV27 and TRBJ2-7, with D possibly called TRBD1 or TRBD2 (5 bases each). V was pared by 0 bases and J by 6 bases, with 21 bases between. The V gene's germline CDR1 is MNHEY and CDR2 SMNVEV (reference sequence). The CDR3 spans 17 residues. CDR3 DNA: TGTGCCAGCAGTTTATCAAGGAGATGGGGGTACGAGGGCGAGCAGTACTTC. Its translation is CASSLSRRWGYEGEQYF.

J is TRBJ2-2 and V is TRBV5-6; D unresolved. The ends were cut back, 2 bases at V and 6 bases at J, with 14 bases in the middle. The CDR3 runs 15 residues. CDR1 is SGHDT, CDR2 YYEEEE, per germline. CDR3 coding DNA: TGTGCCAGCAGCTTCGCCACTACACAAGCCGGGGAGCTGTTTTTT. It is translated as CASSFATTQAGELFF.

The genes are TRBV18 and TRBJ2-2; 10 bases fit TRBD1. V was pared by 4 bases and J by 4 bases, with 12 bases of the junction left unmatched. CDR3 size: 18 residues. The germline V gene has CDR1 KGHSH and CDR2 LQKENI. CDR3 DNA: TGTGCCAGCTCACTAACGACCCCGACAGGGGGCAGCACCGGGGAGCTGTTTTTT. Its translation: CASSLTTPTGGSTGELFF.

The J gene is TRBJ1-5, the V gene TRBV7-2; D ambiguous. V was clipped by 4 bases and J by 3 bases, with 10 bases between them. Germline V gives CDR1 SGHTA, CDR2 FQGNSA. The CDR3 sequence is 14 residues long. CDR3 coding DNA: TGTGCCAGCAGCTGGAAAGGGCACAATCAGCCCCAGCATTTT. Encoded protein: CASSWKGHNQPQHF.

The rearrangement uses TRBV5-1 and TRBJ2-3, with 10 bases fitting TRBD2. The CDR3 is made up of 14 amino acids. J gave up 4 bases and V 3 bases, and 2 bases lay outside the gene matches. The germline V gene encodes CDR1 SGHRS and CDR2 YFSETQ. As DNA, the CDR3 is TGCGCCAGCAGCTCTAGCGGGAGCCCAGATACGCAGTATTTT. Translation gives CASSSSGSPDTQYF.

The chain is built from TRBV19 and TRBJ1-3; TRBD1 might be the D (5 bases). Germline V gene lookup returns CDR1 LNHDA and CDR2 SQIVND (reference sequence). CDR3 length: 16 residues. The germline V and J ends were trimmed by 5 bases and 2 bases, with 16 bases remaining between them. The CDR3 here is CASSEPGLKAGNTIYF. CDR3 nucleotides: TGTGCCAGTAGTGAGCCGGGGCTTAAAGCTGGAAACACCATATATTTT.

V gene TRBV5-4 combines with J gene TRBJ2-7; D remains ambiguous. The CDR3 covers 13 residues. CDR1 is SGHNT and CDR2 is YYREEE in the germline V gene (reference sequence). Deletions cut 5 bases from V and 6 bases from J, with 15 bases between. The CDR3 sequence is CASRDTRRLEQYF. Written as DNA, the CDR3 is TGTGCCAGCAGGGATACTCGACGGCTCGAGCAGTACTTC.

J is TRBJ2-1 and V is TRBV11-2; tentatively, D is TRBD2 (5 bases). V was shortened by 8 bases and J by 5 bases, with 13 bases between the two germline ends. CDR3 length: 13 amino acids. Germline V CDR1 and CDR2: SGHAT, FQNNGV. The CDR3 is CASRGQPNNEQFF. The CDR3 nucleotides are TGTGCCAGCCGAGGGCAGCCGAACAATGAGCAGTTCTTC.

J is TRBJ2-1 and V is TRBV11-2; D unresolved. This CDR3 is 13 amino acids long. The germline V gene encodes CDR1 SGHAT and CDR2 FQNNGV. V lost 3 bases and J lost 9, with 12 bases in between. The CDR3 loop is CASSFTLDAEQFF. The CDR3 coding sequence is TGTGCCAGCAGCTTCACTCTAGACGCTGAGCAGTTCTTC.

V usage is TRBV7-8 and J usage is TRBJ2-1, with D perhaps TRBD2 (5 bases). In germline, CDR1 is SGHVS, CDR2 FQNEAQ. The CDR3 contains 16 residues. Trimming took 0 bases from V and 5 from J, leaving 14 bases between them. The CDR3 is CASSLARLAFDNEQFF. CDR3 nucleotide sequence: TGTGCCAGCAGCTTAGCAAGGCTAGCATTCGACAATGAGCAGTTCTTC.

The sample holds one count of this clone. Other DNA sequences within the sample encode an identical CDR3. The V call is TRBV11-2, the J call TRBJ2-5; D is perhaps TRBD1 or TRBD2 (6 bases each). The germline gives CDR1 SGHAT, CDR2 FQNNGV. Trimming shortened V by 1 base and J by 4 bases, and 13 bases separated the two germline ends. The CDR3 sequence is 15 residues long. The CDR3 nucleotides are TGTGCCAGCAGCTTAGCATTAGGGGGAGGAGAGACCCAGTACTTC. It is translated as CASSLALGGGETQYF.

The chain employs TRBV7-9 and TRBJ2-5; D not resolved. This CDR3 contains 13 residues. Germline assignment: CDR1 SEHNR and CDR2 FQNEAQ (reference sequence). V shed 1 base and J shed 4 bases, with 7 bases lying between them. CDR3 amino acids: CASSLVLAETQYF. In nucleotides, the CDR3 is TGTGCCAGCAGCTTAGTTTTAGCAGAGACCCAGTACTTC.

This sequence joins TRBV29-1 and TRBJ2-1; the match to TRBD1 covers 12 bases. The CDR3 totals 15 residues. The germline CDR1 and CDR2 sequences are SQVTM and ANQGSEA. V was clipped by 6 bases and J by 5 bases; unmatched bases: 8. The CDR3 DNA is TGCAGCGTCCGGAGAGGGACAGGGGGCAACAATGAGCAGTTCTTC. It translates to CSVRRGTGGNNEQFF.

The chain has TRBV18 and TRBJ2-7; D ambiguous. Germline V lookup: CDR1 KGHSH, CDR2 LQKENI. The length of the CDR3 is 14 residues. Trimming left V 6 bases short and J 3 bases short, with 15 bases between. CDR3 DNA: TGTGCCAGCTCGCAACGGAGTGCAAACTACGAGCAGTACTTC. Translation: CASSQRSANYEQYF.

A single count supports this clone. Written as DNA, the CDR3 is TGTGCCAGCAGCCCAGGGGGGGGCATGAACACTGAAGCTTTCTTT. Amino acid sequence: CASSPGGGMNTEAFF. V is TRBV9 and J is TRBJ1-1; 7 bases align to TRBD1. Germline V gives CDR1 SGDLS, CDR2 YYNGEE. J was trimmed by 0 bases and V by 4 bases; bases with no gene match: 6. The CDR3 spans 15 residues.

The chain joins TRBV19 to TRBJ2-4; unclear D gene. This CDR3 has 19 residues. V lost 3 bases and J lost 1, with 22 bases in between. CDR1 is LNHDA and CDR2 is SQIVND in the germline V gene (reference sequence). The CDR3 loop is CASSMVAPVGPSAKNIQYF. The CDR3 region has the DNA TGTGCCAGTAGTATGGTGGCCCCCGTAGGACCTTCGGCCAAAAACATTCAGTACTTC.

V and J are TRBV7-2 and TRBJ2-1, with TRBD2 matching over 13 bases. Germline lookup yields CDR1 SGHTA and CDR2 FQGNSA. This CDR3 is built from 14 residues. The V segment lost 3 bases and the J segment 15 bases; nucleotides outside the gene matches: 8. The CDR3 sequence: CASSFTSGRARRFF. DNA of the CDR3: TGTGCCAGCAGCTTTACTAGCGGGAGGGCCCGAAGGTTCTTC.